This TCR beta chain was captured by sequencing in a study of graft-versus-host responses after intestinal transplantation. For the study at large: All recipients were transplanted with multivisceral, liver-intestinal, or isolated intestinal grafts. Every one of the recipients received anti-thymocyte globulin induction and afterwards took tacrolimus and steroids for 3 to 4 years.

Sequencing used immunoSEQ multiplex PCR; TCRdb keeps in-frame clones, though not all of them. The repertoire consists of over 60,000 clones, with 80% to 95% occurring once and the leading ten covering about 6.9%. Concerning this clone: Antigen unknown.

Study outcomes and limitations: The highest levels of circulating GvH clones went along with early declines in HvG clones after transplant.

The posterior iliac crest or another site supplied bone marrow after transplant. Germline CDR1 SNHLY, CDR2 FYNNEI. Trimming pared 2 bases from V and 8 bases from J, leaving 8 bases between. The CDR3 runs 12 residues. The chain carries TRBV2 and TRBJ2-3, with D maybe TRBD2 (5 bases). This material consisted of bone marrow, taken around 730 days after intestinal transplantation. The source of this sequence is a human patient who received an intestinal transplant, so some T cells may come from the graft donor. The CDR3 DNA reads TGTGCCAGCAGTGAACGTGGAGGTACGCAGTATTTT. It yields the protein CASSERGGTQYF. Full variable domain (remainder filled in from reference TRBV2 and TRBJ2-3): EPEVTQTPSHQVTQMGQEVILRCVPISNHLYFYWYRQILGQKVEFLVSFYNNEISEKSEIFDDQFSVERPDGSNFTLKIRSTKLEDSAMYFCASSERGGTQYFGPGTRLTVL.